The 12 T cell receptor beta chains listed next were all sequenced from one sample in a study of T cells in Graves' hyperthyroidism and ophthalmopathy. Amplification targeted TCR beta CDR3 regions from RNA transcripts. A first-round RT-PCR of the TCR CDR3 used the HTBI primer set. MiXCR, run by TCRdb on the multiplex PCR reads, gives a single entry per CDR3 protein. The data show about 720,000 distinct CDR3 sequences, roughly 15% seen once. Sequencing used blood. The receptors originated from a man younger than 30 with Graves' hyperthyroidism.

This clonotype was recorded many times. The chain links TRBV28 to TRBJ2-4, with 10 bases matching TRBD2. V dropped 4 bases and J dropped 6; count of bases not matched to a gene: 6. Germline V lookup: CDR1 MDHEN, CDR2 SYDVKM. The CDR3 extends over 15 amino acids. As DNA, the CDR3 is TGTGCCAGCAGTTCCCCCGGGACTAGCGCAAACATTCAGTACTTC. It is translated as CASSSPGTSANIQYF.

J is TRBJ2-2 and V is TRBV28, with TRBD1 matching 8 bases. Germline V gene lookup returns CDR1 MDHEN and CDR2 SYDVKM. The CDR3 totals 15 residues. J gave up 6 bases and V 5 bases, and 8 bases lay outside the gene matches. The CDR3 sequence is CASSAQGVGPGELFF. The CDR3 bases are TGTGCCAGCAGTGCACAGGGGGTAGGTCCCGGGGAGCTGTTTTTT.

This clonotype was detected a few times. The rearrangement links TRBV20-1 to TRBJ2-7, with 8 bases aligning to TRBD2. After removal of 0 bases from V and 0 bases from J, the junction contained 7 bases not matched to a gene. There are 16 residues in the CDR3. Looked up from germline, CDR1 is DFQATT and CDR2 is SNEGSKA (reference sequence). The CDR3 loop is CSARDLPSGSSYEQYF. The CDR3 DNA is TGCAGTGCTAGAGATCTTCCTAGCGGGTCCTCCTACGAGCAGTACTTC.

A few counts support this clonotype. A junction end diverges from the germline sequence, so it may reflect a read error. The V gene is TRBV4-1, the J gene TRBJ2-7; 12 bases align to TRBD1. The CDR3 runs to 14 residues. Germline values: CDR1 MGHRA, CDR2 YSYEKL. The CDR3: CASSSGTGGQEQYF. CDR3 DNA: TGTGCCAGCAGCTCCGGGACAGGGGGCCAAGAGCAGTACTTC.

This clonotype came up many times. V and J are TRBV6-2 or TRBV6-3 and TRBJ2-5; 15 bases are shared with TRBD2. The CDR3 sequence is 17 residues long. The V segment lost 0 bases and the J segment 1 base; nucleotides outside the gene matches: 0. From germline, CDR1 is MNHEY and CDR2 SVGEGT. The CDR3 DNA follows: TGTGCCAGCAGTTACTCGGGACTAGCGGGAGGCCAAGAGACCCAGTACTTC. Residues: CASSYSGLAGGQETQYF.

This clonotype was seen ten or more times. V and J are TRBV2 and TRBJ1-4; D gene uncertain. In germline, CDR1 is SNHLY, CDR2 FYNNEI. Trimming took off 7 bases at V and 1 base at J, with 7 bases between the two ends. This CDR3 comprises 13 residues. Written as DNA, the CDR3 is TGTGCCAGCACTGGCCTAACTAATGAAAAACTGTTTTTT. The encoded protein is CASTGLTNEKLFF. Using reference TRBV2 and TRBJ1-4 for the parts outside the CDR3, the full variable domain is EPEVTQTPSHQVTQMGQEVILRCVPISNHLYFYWYRQILGQKVEFLVSFYNNEISEKSEIFDDQFSVERPDGSNFTLKIRSTKLEDSAMYFCASTGLTNEKLFFGSGTQLSVL.

This clonotype occurred many times. This chain links TRBV6-2 or TRBV6-3 with TRBJ2-2, with 9 bases that match TRBD2. Germline V gene sequence: CDR1 MNHEY, CDR2 SVGEGT. J was trimmed by 5 bases and V by 5 bases; bases with no gene match: 6. The CDR3 contains 15 residues. This chain's CDR3 is CASSTIAGVTGELFF. CDR3 in DNA: TGTGCCAGCAGTACCATAGCGGGAGTTACCGGGGAGCTGTTTTTT.

This clonotype was seen at least ten times. The chain couples TRBV27 to TRBJ2-7; 7 bases align to TRBD1. The CDR3 runs 14 residues. CDR1 and CDR2 from the germline V gene are MNHEY and SMNVEV (reference sequence). Losses at the gene ends were 5 bases for V and 4 bases for J; bases not matched to a gene: 8. The chain's CDR3 is CASSPWDSYYEQYF. The CDR3 DNA is TGTGCCAGCAGTCCGTGGGACAGTTATTACGAGCAGTACTTC.

The chain carries TRBV5-1 and TRBJ2-5; 13 bases map to TRBD2. V was pared by 0 bases and J by 0 bases, with 8 bases of the junction left unmatched. This CDR3 spans 19 amino acids. Germline V gives CDR1 SGHRS, CDR2 YFSETQ. The CDR3 loop is CASSLGLPGLAGNQETQYF. Here the CDR3 DNA reads TGCGCCAGCAGCTTGGGACTTCCGGGACTAGCGGGGAACCAAGAGACCCAGTACTTC.

This clonotype was observed a few times. This rearrangement joins TRBV4-2 to TRBJ2-3; 8 nucleotides line up with TRBD2. With 0 bases clipped from V and 3 bases from J, the junction kept 5 bases outside the gene matches. The CDR3 length is 16 residues. Germline lookup yields CDR1 LGHNA and CDR2 YNFKEQ. The CDR3 region is CASSQEWAGGTDTQYF. CDR3 DNA sequence: TGTGCCAGCAGCCAAGAATGGGCGGGAGGTACAGATACGCAGTATTTT.

As regards this clonotype: One base away lies a much larger clone, so this may be a sequencing read error. The chain employs TRBV12-3 or TRBV12-4 and TRBJ2-7; D not certain. The V end lost 5 bases, the J end lost 7 bases, and 15 bases lay between the germline ends. There are 13 residues in the CDR3. The CDR3 protein is CASSLMEPGEQYF. The DNA for the CDR3 is TGTGCCAGCAGTCTTATGGAGCCCGGGGAGCAGTACTTC.

Many counts were recorded for this clonotype. The rearrangement joins TRBV11-2 to TRBJ1-2; D call uncertain. The CDR3 contains 13 residues. From germline, CDR1 is SGHAT and CDR2 FQNNGV. V was trimmed by 3 bases and J by 8 bases, leaving 13 bases between them. CDR3 protein: CASSFYMSGGYTF. In DNA, the CDR3 is TGTGCCAGCAGCTTTTACATGAGTGGCGGCTACACCTTC. Full variable domain (outside the CDR3, taken from reference TRBV11-2 and TRBJ1-2): EAGVAQSPRYKIIEKRQSVAFWCNPISGHATLYWYQQILGQGPKLLIQFQNNGVVDDSQLPKDRFSAERLKGVDSTLKIQPAKLEDSAVYLCASSFYMSGGYTFGSGTRLTVV.